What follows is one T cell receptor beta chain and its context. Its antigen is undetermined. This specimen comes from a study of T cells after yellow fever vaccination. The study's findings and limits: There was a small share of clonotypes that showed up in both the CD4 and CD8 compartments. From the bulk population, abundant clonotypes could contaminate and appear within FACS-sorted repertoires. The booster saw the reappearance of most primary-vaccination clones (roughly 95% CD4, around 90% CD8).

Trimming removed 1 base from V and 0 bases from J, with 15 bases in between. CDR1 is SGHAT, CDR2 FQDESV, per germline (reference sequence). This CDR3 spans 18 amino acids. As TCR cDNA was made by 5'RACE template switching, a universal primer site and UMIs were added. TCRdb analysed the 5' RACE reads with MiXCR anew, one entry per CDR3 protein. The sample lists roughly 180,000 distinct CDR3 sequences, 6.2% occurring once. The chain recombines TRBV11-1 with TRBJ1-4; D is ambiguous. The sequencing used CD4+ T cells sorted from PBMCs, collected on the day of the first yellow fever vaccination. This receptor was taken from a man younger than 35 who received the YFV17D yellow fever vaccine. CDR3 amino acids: CASSLGVAAPSTNEKLFF. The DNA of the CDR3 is TGTGCCAGCAGCTTAGGGGTGGCGGCGCCTTCAACTAATGAAAAACTGTTTTTT.